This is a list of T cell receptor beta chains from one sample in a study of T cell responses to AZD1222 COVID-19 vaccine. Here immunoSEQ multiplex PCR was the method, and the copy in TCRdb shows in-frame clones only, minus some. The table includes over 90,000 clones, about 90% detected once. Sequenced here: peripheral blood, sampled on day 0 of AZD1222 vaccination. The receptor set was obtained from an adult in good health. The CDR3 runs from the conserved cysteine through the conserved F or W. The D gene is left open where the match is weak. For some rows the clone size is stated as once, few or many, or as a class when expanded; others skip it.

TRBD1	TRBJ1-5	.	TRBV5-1	CASSLGTGGQPQHF	TGCGCCAGCAGCTTGGGGACAGGGGGTCAGCCCCAGCATTTT
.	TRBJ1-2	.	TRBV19	CASSFWAGENYGYTF	TGTGCCAGTAGTTTCTGGGCCGGGGAAAACTATGGCTACACCTTC
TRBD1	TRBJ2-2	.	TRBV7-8	CASSPPTGRAGELFF	TGTGCCAGCAGCCCGCCGACAGGGCGCGCCGGGGAGCTGTTTTTT
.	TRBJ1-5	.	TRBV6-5	CASSPQALQPQHF	TGTGCCAGCAGCCCCCAAGCTTTGCAGCCCCAGCATTTT
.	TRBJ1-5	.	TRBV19	CASSTRQISRKEETQHF	TGTGCCAGTAGTACCCGACAGATATCCCGTAAGGAGGAGACCCAGCATTTT
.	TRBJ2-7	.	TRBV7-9	CASSLGRGEQYF	TGTGCCAGCAGCTTAGGCCGTGGCGAGCAGTACTTC
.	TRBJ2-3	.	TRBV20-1	CSASASGDTQYF	TGCAGTGCTAGTGCGTCGGGAGATACGCAGTATTTT
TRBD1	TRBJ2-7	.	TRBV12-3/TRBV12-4	CASRDRGAYEQYF	TGTGCCAGCAGGGACAGGGGTGCCTACGAGCAGTACTTC
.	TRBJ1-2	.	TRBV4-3	CASSQDRGFYGYTF	TGCGCCAGCAGCCAAGATCGGGGGTTCTATGGCTACACCTTC
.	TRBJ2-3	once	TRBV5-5	CASIRGSTTDTQYF	TGTGCCAGCATTAGGGGGTCGACCACAGATACGCAGTATTTT
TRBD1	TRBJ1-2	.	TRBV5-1	CASSPGQGANYGYTF	TGCGCCAGCAGCCCGGGACAGGGTGCTAACTATGGCTACACCTTC
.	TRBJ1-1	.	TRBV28	CASSFPENTEAFF	TGTGCCAGCAGTTTCCCCGAGAACACTGAAGCTTTCTTT
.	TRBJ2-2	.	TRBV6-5	CASTTPNTGELFF	TGTGCCAGCACGACCCCGAACACCGGGGAGCTGTTTTTT
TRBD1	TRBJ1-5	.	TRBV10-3	CATTDRGDQPQHF	TGTGCCACCACGGACAGGGGAGATCAGCCCCAGCATTTT
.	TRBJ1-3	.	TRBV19	CASSIGGFSGNTIYF	TGTGCCAGTAGTATCGGGGGGTTCTCTGGAAACACCATATATTTT
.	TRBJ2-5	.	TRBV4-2	CASSPKLGSQETQYF	TGTGCCAGCAGCCCCAAACTAGGATCCCAAGAGACCCAGTACTTC